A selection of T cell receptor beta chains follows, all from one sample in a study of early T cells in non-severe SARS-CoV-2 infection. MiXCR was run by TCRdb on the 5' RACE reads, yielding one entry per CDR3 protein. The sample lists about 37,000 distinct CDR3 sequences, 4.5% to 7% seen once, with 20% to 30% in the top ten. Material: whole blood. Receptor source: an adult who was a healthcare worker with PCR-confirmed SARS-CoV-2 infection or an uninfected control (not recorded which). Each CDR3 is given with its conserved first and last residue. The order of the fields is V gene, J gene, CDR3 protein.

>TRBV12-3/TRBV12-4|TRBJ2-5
CASSPPWRTSGGMQTQYF
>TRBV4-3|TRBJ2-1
CASSQSTPGLAVNNEQFF
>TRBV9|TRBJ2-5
CASPSPHSGGQETQYF
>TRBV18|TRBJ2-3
CASSPQGVDTQYF
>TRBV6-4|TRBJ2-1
CASSTLAGAGEQFF
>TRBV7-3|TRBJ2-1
CASSPRRTRGMSEQFF
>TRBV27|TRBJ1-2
CASSLERTGIHGYTF
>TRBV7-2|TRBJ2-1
CASSLDPYNEQFF
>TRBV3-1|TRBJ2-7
CASSHGWEQYF
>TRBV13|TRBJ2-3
CASSPTRQGPDTQYF
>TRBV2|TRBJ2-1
CASSWFSSYNEQFF
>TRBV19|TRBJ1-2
CASSDRAGYGYTF
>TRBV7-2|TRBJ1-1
CASSPRGRSAPEAFF
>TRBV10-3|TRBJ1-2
CAISGMDAANYGYTF
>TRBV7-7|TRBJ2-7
CASSLRRVEPYEQYF
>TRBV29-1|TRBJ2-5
CSVDLGASKETQYF
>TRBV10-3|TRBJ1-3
CAIRPSSGNTIYF
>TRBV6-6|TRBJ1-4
CASKDRGLVEEKLFF
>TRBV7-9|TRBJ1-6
CASSLFPSPLHF
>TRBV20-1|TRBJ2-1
CSATGTGIYNEQFF
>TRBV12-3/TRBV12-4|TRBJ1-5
CASSLRGQGQPQHF
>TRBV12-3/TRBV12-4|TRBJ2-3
CASTAPGPGQGAHTQYF
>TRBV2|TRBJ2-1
CASRAGEQFF
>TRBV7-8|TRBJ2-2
CASSLGRSGELFF
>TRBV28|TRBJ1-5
CASSLWDSINEPQHF
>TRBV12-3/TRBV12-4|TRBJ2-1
CASSTAAGYELSSYNEQFF
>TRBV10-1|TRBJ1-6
CASSVGRNSPLHF
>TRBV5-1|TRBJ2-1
CASSLAGTGFNEQFF
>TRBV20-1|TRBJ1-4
CSAHHRGTAEKLFF
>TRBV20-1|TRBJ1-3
CSARDRSGISSGNTIYF
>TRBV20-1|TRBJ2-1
CSARDTGRAVYNEQFF
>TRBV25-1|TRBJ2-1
CASSAQLAGAYNEQFF
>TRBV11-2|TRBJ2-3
CASSLVGLGDTQYF
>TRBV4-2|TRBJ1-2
CASSHIRVEENYGYTF
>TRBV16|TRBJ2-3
CASSLPAGGTDTQYF
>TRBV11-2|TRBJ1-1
CASSLDRRDTEAFF
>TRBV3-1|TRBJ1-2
CASSQADRGNYGYTF
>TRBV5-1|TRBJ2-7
CASSSLAGTDYEQYF
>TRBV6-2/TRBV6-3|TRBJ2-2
CASRRGRDTGELFF
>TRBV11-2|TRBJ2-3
CASSPLVQGMAQYF
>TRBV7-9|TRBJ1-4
CASSFRTGGPPDEKLFF
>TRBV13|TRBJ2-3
CASSQGTGGGTDTQYF
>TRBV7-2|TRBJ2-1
CASSFAGRRTYNEQFF
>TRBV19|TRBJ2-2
CASSKDRVSGELFF
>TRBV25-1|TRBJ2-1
CASSEFKRGVRYNEQFF
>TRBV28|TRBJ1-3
CASSAPGAGNTIYF
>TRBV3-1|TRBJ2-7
CASSLTETYEQYF
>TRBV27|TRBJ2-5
CASSFWGSGETQYF
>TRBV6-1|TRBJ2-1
CASIPGTSGYNEQFF
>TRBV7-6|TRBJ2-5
CASSLGVQETQYF
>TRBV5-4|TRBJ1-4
CASSLGTGNEKLFF
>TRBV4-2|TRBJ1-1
CASSHRADEAFF